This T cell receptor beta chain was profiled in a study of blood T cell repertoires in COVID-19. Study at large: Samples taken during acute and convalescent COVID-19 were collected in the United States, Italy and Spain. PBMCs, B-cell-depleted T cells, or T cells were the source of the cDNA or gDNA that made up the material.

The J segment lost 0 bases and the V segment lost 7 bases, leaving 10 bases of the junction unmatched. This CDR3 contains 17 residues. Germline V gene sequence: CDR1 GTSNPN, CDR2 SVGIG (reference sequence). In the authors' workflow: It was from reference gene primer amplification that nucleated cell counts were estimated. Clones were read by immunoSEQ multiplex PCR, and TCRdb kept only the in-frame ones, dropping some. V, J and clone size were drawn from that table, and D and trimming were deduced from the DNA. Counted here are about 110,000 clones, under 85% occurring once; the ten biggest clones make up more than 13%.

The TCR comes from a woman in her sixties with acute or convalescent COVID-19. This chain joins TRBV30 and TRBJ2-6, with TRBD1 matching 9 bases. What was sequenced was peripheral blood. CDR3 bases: TGTGCCTCCCTCCCGGGACAGGGCCTCTCTGGGGCCAACGTCCTGACTTTC. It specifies CASLPGQGLSGANVLTF. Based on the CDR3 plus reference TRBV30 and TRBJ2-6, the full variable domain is SQTIHQWPATLVQPVGSPLSLECTVEGTSNPNLYWYRQAAGRGLQLLFYSVGIGQISSEVPQNLSASRPQDRQFILSSKKLLLSDSGFYLCASLPGQGLSGANVLTFGAGSRLTVL.